The 5 T cell receptor beta chains presented below share a single source sample, sequenced in a study of beta chain features in type 1 diabetes. The isolated RNA, all of it, was reverse transcribed, so expressed TCRB transcripts were what got sequenced. The data were produced by immunoSEQ multiplex PCR, yet TCRdb's version contains in-frame clones alone and is incomplete. The sample has about 900,000 clones, roughly 15% seen once; the top ten hold 0.02% to 0.025%. The sample comprised naive CD4+ T cells from blood. The receptors stem from a woman between 18 and 30 years old in good health.

This clone was detected a few times. This rearrangement joins TRBV5-1 to TRBJ2-3; D remains unclear. Trimming took off 4 bases at V and 1 base at J, with 7 bases between the two ends. Germline CDR1 reads SGHRS; CDR2 reads YFSETQ. This CDR3 comprises 13 residues. The CDR3 protein is CASSQRGTDTQYF. The CDR3 DNA reads as TGCGCCAGCAGCCAAAGGGGCACAGATACGCAGTATTTT. The full variable domain, its missing parts supplied by reference TRBV5-1 and TRBJ2-3, is KAGVTQTPRYLIKTRGQQVTLSCSPISGHRSVSWYQQTPGQGLQFLFEYFSETQRNKGNFPGRFSGRQFSNSRSEMNVSTLELGDSALYLCASSQRGTDTQYFGPGTRLTVL.

The chain employs TRBV5-1 and TRBJ2-3; 7 positions match TRBD2. The CDR3 consists of 14 residues. The V segment lost 4 bases and the J segment 3 bases; nucleotides outside the gene matches: 5. Germline lookup yields CDR1 SGHRS and CDR2 YFSETQ. In DNA, the CDR3 is TGCGCCAGCAGCCGGGGGGTTTCGACAGATACGCAGTATTTT. This codes for CASSRGVSTDTQYF.

This clone was counted a few times. This sample includes further DNA sequences coding for the same CDR3. This CDR3 reads CASSLAGPQETQYF. The CDR3, as DNA: TGTGCCAGCAGCTTGGCGGGACCCCAAGAGACCCAGTACTTC. This rearrangement joins TRBV7-2 to TRBJ2-5; possibly TRBD2 for D (6 bases). Germline V gene sequence: CDR1 SGHTA, CDR2 FQGNSA. The V end lost 3 bases, the J end lost 1 base, and 9 bases lay between the germline ends. This CDR3 comprises 14 residues.

This clone was counted a few times. V usage is TRBV7-6 and J usage is TRBJ2-3; no clear D. Germline V CDR1 and CDR2: SGHVS, FNYEAQ. The ends were cut back, 7 bases at V and 5 bases at J, with 7 bases in the middle. CDR3 size: 11 residues. The CDR3 protein is CASTTGDTQYF. As DNA, the CDR3 is TGTGCCAGCACGACTGGAGATACGCAGTATTTT. Together with reference TRBV7-6 and TRBJ2-3, the CDR3 gives the full variable domain: GAGVSQSPRYKVTKRGQDVALRCDPISGHVSLYWYRQALGQGPEFLTYFNYEAQQDKSGLPNDRFSAERPEGSISTLTIQRTEQRDSAMYRCASTTGDTQYFGPGTRLTVL.

CDR3 sequence: CASSLTTGLGYGYTF. CDR3 sequence (DNA): TGTGCCAGCAGCCTAACGACAGGGCTGGGGTATGGCTACACCTTC. The genes are TRBV7-9 and TRBJ1-2; TRBD1 matches 7 bases. CDR1 is SEHNR and CDR2 is FQNEAQ in the germline V gene (reference sequence). The CDR3 runs 15 residues. V gave up 5 bases and J gave up 5 bases; unmatched junction bases: 11.